The subject of this entry is one T cell receptor beta chain. Libraries were prepared by immunoSEQ multiplex PCR; TCRdb keeps only in-frame clonotypes and omits some of them. The table has fewer than 120,000 clones, approximately 89% seen once; the top ten hold less than 0.35%. The data originate from a study of OX40 agonist ivuxolimab in advanced cancers. Per the germline V gene, CDR1 is MNHEY and CDR2 is SMNVEV (reference sequence). Trimming removed 0 bases from V and 5 bases from J; junction bases left unmatched: 6. The CDR3 runs to 15 residues. The source material was CD4+ or CD8+ T cells sorted from blood, sampled in a trial of the OX40 agonist ivuxolimab. This chain uses TRBV27 with TRBJ2-5; 7 bases map to TRBD2. The receptor's source is an adult with an advanced solid tumor such as melanoma, head and neck, liver or kidney cancer. CDR3 sequence reads: CASSLSLAVKETQYF. CDR3 bases: TGTGCCAGCAGTTTATCGCTAGCGGTCAAGGAGACCCAGTACTTC.